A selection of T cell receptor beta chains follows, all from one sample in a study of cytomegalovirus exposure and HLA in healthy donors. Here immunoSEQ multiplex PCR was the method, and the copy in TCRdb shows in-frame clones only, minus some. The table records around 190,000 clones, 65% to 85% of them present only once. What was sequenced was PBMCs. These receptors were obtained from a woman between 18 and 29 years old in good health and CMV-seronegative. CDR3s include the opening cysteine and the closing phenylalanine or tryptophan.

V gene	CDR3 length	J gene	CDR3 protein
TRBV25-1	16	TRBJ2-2	CASSERPSGNTGELFF
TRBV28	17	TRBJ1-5	CASSSTGGWGSNQPQHF
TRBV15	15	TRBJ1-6	CATSRGQFANSPLHF
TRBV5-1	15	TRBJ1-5	CASSLAGVGNQPQHF
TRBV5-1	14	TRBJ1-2	CASSPWTSRDGYTF
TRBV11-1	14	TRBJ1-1	CASSMDRTNTEAFF
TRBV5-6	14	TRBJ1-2	CASSLGGGDYGYTF
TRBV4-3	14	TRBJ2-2	CASSAGPNTGELFF
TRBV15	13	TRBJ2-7	CATSRDPAYEQYF
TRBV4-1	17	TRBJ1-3	CASSLSMVGGSGNTIYF
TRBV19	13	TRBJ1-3	CASSVRSGNTIYF
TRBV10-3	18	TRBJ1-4	CAISPGTLSWGTNEKLFF
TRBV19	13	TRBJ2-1	CASSQGNGNEQFF
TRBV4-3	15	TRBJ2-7	CASSQAEGRSYEQYF
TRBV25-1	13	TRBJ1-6	CASSSTGDSPLHF
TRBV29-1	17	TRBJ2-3	CSVEGRLAGDRTDTQYF
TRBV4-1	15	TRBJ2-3	CASSHYTLATDTQYF
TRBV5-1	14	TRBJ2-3	CASSFSGRTDTQYF
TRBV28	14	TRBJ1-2	CASSPGRRRGGYTF
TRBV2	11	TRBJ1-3	CASSDWDSRYF
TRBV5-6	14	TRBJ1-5	CASSLTGSNQPQHF
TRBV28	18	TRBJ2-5	CASSPPGGSGGRQETQYF
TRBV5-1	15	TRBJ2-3	CASSLRAQRTDTQYF
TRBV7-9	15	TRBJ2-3	CASSSNRGGTDTQYF
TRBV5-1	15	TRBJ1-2	CASSPGTVSNYGYTF
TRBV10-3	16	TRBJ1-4	CAISEGPGQGNEKLFF
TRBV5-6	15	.	CASRMRDRDTYEQYF
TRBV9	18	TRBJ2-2	CASSGGTSGGPNTGELFF
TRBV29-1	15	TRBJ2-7	CSVEGGQGASYEQYF
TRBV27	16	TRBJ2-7	CASSFGLKRSSYEQYF
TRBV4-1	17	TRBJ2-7	CASSQDRGTSAPYEQYF
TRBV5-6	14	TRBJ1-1	CASSFGGGTTEAFF
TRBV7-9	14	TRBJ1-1	CASSLQGAHTEAFF
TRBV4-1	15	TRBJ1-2	CASSQGDRANYGYTF
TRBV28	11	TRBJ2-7	CASSFRYEQYF
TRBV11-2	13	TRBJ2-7	CASSLARHYEQYF
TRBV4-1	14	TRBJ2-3	CASSQGQNTDTQYF
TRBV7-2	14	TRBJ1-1	CASSSRDRRTEAFF
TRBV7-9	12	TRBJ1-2	CSSSLGGDGYTF
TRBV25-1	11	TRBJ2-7	CASSVAHEQYF
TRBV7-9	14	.	CASSYGRGEDEQYF
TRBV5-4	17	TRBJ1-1	CASSLGQTGIVRTEAFF
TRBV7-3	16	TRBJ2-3	CASSLLAGGQADTQYF
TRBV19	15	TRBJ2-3	CASSPGLVVTDTQYF
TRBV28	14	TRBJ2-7	CASSAPGQGFAQSF
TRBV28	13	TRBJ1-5	CASSSGINQPQHF
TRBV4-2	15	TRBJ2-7	CASSPRTSGSYEQYF
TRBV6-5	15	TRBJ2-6	CASSGLAAGANVLTF
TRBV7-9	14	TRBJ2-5	CASSWEAFQETQYF
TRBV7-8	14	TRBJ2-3	CASSSDSFTDTQYF
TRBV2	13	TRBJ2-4	CASSEGRGNIQYF
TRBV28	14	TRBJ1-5	CASTLQGPNQPQHF
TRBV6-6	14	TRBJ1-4	CASSATATNEKLFF
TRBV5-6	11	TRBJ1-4	CASSVRGTVFF
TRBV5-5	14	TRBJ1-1	CASSLESGNTEAFF